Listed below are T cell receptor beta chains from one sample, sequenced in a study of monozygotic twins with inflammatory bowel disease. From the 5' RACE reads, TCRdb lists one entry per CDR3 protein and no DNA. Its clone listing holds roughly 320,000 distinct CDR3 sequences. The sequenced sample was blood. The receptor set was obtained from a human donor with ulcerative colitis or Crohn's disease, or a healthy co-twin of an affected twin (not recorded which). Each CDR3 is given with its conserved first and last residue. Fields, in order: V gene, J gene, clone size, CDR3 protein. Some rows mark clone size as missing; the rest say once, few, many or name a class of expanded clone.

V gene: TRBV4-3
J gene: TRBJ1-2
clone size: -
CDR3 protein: CASSQEGLTGYGYTF

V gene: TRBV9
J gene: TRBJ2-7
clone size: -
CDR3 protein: CASSVGISSYEQYF

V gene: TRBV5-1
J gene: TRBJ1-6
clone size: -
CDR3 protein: CASSLESGYHSPLHF

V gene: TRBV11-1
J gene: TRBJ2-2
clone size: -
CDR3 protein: CASSTSPGQLVPNTGELFF

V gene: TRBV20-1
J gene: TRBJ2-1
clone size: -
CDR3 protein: CSARDLSNEQFF

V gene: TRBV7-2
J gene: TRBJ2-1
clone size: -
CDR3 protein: CASSSSLTMEFF

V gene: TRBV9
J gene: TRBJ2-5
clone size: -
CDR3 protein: CASSAGGNQETQYF

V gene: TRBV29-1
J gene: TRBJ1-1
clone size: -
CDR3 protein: CSVGGQGSEAFF

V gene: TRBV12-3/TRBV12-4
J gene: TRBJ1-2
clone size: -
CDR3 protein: CASSNDRTYGYTF

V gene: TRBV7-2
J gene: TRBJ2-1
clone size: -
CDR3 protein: CASSSGQGRYNEQFF

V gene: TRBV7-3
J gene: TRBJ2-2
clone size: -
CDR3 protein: CASSLTDTSPNTGELFF

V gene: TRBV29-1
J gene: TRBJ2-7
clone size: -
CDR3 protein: CSAWGTGSYEQYF

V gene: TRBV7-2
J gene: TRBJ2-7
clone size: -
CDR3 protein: CASSTTGGIYEQYF

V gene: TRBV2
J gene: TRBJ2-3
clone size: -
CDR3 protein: CARVRVVPGTGTSGNKTDTQYF

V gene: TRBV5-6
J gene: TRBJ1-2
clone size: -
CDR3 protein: CASSPYNGGVGYTF

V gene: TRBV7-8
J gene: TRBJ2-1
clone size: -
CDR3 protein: CASRLKTGTAYNEQFF

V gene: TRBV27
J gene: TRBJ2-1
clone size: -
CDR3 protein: CASSFEGWGRNEQFF

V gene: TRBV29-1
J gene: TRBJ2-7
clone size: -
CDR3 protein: CSVASGKNEQYF

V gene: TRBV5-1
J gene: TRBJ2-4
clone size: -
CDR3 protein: CASSSPDSTGWVLYF

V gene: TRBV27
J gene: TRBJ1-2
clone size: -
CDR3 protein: CASSNTLGWYGYTF

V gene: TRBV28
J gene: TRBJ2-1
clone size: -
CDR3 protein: CALQGDRGYNEQFF

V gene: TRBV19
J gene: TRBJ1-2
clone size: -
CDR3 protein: CASSNRRDNYGYTF

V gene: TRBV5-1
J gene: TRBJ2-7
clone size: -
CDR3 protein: CASSLGLSAGASYEQYF

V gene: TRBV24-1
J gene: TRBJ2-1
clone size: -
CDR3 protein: CATSDPGTPNNEQFF

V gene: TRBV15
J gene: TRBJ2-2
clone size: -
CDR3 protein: CATSRVPRTGEEELFF

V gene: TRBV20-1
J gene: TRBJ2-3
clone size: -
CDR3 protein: CSARDLGDTDTQYF

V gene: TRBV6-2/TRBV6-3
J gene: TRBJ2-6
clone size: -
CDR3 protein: CASSKSAGRANVLTF

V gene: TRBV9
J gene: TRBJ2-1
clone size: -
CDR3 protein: CASSVGPSSPVSGGLEQFF

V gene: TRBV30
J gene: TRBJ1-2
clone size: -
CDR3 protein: CAWSGWSEHYGYTF

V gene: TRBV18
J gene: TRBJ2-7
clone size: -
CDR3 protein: CASSRLTLAGGSYEQYF

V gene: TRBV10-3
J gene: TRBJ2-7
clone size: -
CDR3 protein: CAIKPPLVREQYF

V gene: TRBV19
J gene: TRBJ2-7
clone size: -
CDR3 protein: CASSATGSGGYEQYF

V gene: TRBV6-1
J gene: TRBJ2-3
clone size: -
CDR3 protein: CASKRSGGTTDTQYF

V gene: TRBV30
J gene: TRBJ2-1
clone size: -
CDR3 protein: CAWSLRDNEQFF

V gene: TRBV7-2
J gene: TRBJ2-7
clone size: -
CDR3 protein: CASSALQGAREQYF

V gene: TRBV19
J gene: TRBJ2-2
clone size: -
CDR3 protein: CASRDRYTGELFF

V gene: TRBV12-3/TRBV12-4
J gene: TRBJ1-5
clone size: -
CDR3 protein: CASSFRTGRGNQPQHF

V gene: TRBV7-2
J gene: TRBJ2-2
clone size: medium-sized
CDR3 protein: CASRRQGAGELFF

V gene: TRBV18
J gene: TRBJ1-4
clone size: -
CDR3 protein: CASSPNRENEKLFF

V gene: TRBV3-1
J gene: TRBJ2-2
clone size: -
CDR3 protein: CASSQDRGTSLGELFF

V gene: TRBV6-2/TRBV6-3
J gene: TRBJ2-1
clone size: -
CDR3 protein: CASKTGLTSYNEQFF

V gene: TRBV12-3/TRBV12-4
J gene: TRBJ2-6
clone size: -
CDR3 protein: CASSSGDGGANVLTF

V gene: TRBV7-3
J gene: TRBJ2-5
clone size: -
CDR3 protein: CASSLTRRPQYF

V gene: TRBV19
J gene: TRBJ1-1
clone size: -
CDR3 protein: CASTKTGAHTEAFF

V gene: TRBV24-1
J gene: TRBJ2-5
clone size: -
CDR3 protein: CATSDLQASELETQYF

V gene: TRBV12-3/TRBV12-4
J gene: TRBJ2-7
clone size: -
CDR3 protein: CASSLRDRAREQYF

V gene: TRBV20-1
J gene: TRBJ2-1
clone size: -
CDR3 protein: CSARARLAGYNEQFF

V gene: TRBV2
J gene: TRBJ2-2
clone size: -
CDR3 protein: CASRRGEGELFF

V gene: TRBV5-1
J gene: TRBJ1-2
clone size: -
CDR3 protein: CASSPRDGDYGYTF

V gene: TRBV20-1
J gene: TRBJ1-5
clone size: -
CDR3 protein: CSARPPGTGRNQPQHF

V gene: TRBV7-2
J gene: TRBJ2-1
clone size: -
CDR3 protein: CASSLLSRGAYNEQFF

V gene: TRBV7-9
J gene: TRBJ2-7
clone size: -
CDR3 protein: CASSLGDRSGQGDEQYF

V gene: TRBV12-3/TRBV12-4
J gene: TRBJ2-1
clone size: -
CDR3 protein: CASSTWTSTYNEQFF

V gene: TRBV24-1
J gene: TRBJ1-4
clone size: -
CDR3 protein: CATRDRDEKLFF

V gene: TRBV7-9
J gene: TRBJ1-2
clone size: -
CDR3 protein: CASSLSGQGLYGYTF

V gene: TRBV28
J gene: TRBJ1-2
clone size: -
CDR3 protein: CASGRGSYGYTF

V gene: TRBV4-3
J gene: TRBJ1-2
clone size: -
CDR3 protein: CASSQGRPSGSGTHYGYTF

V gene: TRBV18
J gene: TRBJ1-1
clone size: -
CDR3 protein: CASSSQGDTEAFF